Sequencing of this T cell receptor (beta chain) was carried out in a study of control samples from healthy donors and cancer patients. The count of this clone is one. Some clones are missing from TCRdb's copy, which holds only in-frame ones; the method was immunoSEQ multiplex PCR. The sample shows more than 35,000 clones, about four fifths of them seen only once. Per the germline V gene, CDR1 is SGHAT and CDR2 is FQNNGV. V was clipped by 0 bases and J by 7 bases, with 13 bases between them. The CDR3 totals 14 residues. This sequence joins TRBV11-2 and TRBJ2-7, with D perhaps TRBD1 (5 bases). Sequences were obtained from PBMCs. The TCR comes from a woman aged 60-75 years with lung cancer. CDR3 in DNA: TGTGCCAGCAGCTTAGATCCCAGGGTGGATGAGCAGTACTTC. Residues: CASSLDPRVDEQYF.